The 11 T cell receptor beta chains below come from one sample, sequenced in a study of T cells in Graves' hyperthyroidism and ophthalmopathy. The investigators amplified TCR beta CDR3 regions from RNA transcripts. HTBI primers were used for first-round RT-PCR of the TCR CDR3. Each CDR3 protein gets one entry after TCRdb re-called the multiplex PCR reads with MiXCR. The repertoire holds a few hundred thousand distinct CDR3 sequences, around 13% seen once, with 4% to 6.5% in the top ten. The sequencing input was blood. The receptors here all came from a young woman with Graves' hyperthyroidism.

The CDR3 DNA sequence: TGCGCCAGCAGCGCCCCAACTAGCGGCAGGAGCTCCTACAATGAGCAGTTCTTC. Protein product: CASSAPTSGRSSYNEQFF. The chain couples TRBV5-1 to TRBJ2-1; 8 bases line up with TRBD2. CDR1 SGHRS and CDR2 YFSETQ come from the germline V gene. V was pared by 4 bases and J by 0 bases, with 12 bases of the junction left unmatched. The CDR3 consists of 18 residues.

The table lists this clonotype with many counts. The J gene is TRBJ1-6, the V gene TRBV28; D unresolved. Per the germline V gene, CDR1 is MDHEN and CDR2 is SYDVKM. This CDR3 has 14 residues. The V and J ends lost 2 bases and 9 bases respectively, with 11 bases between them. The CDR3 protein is CASSLTAKSSPLHF. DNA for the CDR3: TGTGCCAGCAGTTTAACAGCCAAGTCTTCACCCCTCCACTTT.

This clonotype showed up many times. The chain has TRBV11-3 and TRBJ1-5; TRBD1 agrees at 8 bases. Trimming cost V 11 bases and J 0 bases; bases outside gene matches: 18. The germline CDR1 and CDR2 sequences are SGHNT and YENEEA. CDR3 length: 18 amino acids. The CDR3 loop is CAWGGGPGGDYSNQPQHF. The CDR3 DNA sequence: TGTGCCTGGGGAGGAGGCCCAGGGGGCGATTATAGCAATCAGCCCCAGCATTTT.

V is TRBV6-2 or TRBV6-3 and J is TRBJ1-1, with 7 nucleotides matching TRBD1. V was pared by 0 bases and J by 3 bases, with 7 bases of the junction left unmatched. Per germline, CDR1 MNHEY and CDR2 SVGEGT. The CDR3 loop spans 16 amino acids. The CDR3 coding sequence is TGTGCCAGCAGTTACTCGATCGGAGGACAGGACACTGAAGCTTTCTTT. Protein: CASSYSIGGQDTEAFF.

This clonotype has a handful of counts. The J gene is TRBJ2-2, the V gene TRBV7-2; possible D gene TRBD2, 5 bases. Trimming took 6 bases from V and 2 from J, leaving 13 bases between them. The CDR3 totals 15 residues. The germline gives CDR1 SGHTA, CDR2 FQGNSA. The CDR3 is CASSPSAENTGELFF. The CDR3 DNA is TGTGCCAGCAGTCCATCAGCGGAAAACACCGGGGAGCTGTTTTTT. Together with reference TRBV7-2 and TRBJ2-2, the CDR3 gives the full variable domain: GAGVSQSPSNKVTEKGKDVELRCDPISGHTALYWYRQSLGQGLEFLIYFQGNSAPDKSGLPSDRFSAERTGGSVSTLTIQRTQQEDSAVYLCASSPSAENTGELFFGEGSRLTVL.

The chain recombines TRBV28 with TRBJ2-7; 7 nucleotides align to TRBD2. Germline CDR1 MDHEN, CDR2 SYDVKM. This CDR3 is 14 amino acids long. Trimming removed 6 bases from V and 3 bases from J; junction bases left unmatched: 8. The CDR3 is CASSWGWGGYEQYF. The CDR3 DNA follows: TGTGCCAGCAGCTGGGGATGGGGGGGCTACGAGCAGTACTTC.

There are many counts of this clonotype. CDR3 in amino acids: CAWKGQSANTIYF. CDR3 bases: TGTGCCTGGAAGGGACAGTCGGCAAACACCATATATTTT. The chain links TRBV30 to TRBJ1-3, with 7 bases aligning to TRBD1. CDR1 is GTSNPN and CDR2 is SVGIG in the germline V gene (reference sequence). CDR3 length equals 13 residues. V dropped 4 bases and J dropped 6; count of bases not matched to a gene: 6.

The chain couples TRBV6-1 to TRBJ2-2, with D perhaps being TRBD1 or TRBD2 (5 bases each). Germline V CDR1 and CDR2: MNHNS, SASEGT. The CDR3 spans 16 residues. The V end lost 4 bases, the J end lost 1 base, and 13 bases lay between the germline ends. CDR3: CASSGTVGQNTGELFF. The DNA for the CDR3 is TGTGCCAGCAGTGGGACTGTGGGGCAGAACACCGGGGAGCTGTTTTTT.

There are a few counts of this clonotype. As DNA, the CDR3 is TGTGCCAGTAGACCATCGCCAGACAGGGGTCGGTACACTGAAGCTTTCTTT. The encoded protein is CASRPSPDRGRYTEAFF. The chain recombines TRBV19 with TRBJ1-1; 8 bases agree with TRBD1. J gave up 3 bases and V 6 bases, and 15 bases lay outside the gene matches. The CDR3 sequence is 17 residues long. The germline V gene encodes CDR1 LNHDA and CDR2 SQIVND (reference sequence).

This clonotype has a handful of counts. In DNA form, the CDR3 reads TGTGCCAGCAGCGTAGGTGGACTAGCATACGAGCAGTACTTC. This gives the protein CASSVGGLAYEQYF. The V gene is TRBV9, the J gene TRBJ2-7; TRBD2 matches at 8 bases. Losses at the gene ends were 0 bases for V and 4 bases for J; bases not matched to a gene: 3. This CDR3 region has 14 residues. The germline V gene has CDR1 SGDLS and CDR2 YYNGEE.

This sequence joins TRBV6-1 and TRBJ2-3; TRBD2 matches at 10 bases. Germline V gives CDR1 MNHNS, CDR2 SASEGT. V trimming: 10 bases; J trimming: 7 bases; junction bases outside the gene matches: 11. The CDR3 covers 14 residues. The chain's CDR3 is CATREGLAMNTQYF. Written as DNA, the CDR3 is TGTGCCACACGCGAGGGACTAGCGATGAATACGCAGTATTTT.